The 3 T cell receptor beta chains reported below all come from one sample, sequenced in a study of cytomegalovirus exposure and HLA in healthy donors. PCR primers comprised 60 Vbeta and 13 Jbeta primers. The table came from immunoSEQ multiplex PCR; TCRdb's copy has only in-frame clones and leaves some out. The table records 150,000 to 200,000 clones, approximately 79% of them present only once. The sequencing sample was made of PBMCs. The receptors come from a man in his forties in good health and CMV-seropositive.

The genes are TRBV4-1 and TRBJ2-2; TRBD2 aligns across 12 bases. Germline assignment: CDR1 MGHRA and CDR2 YSYEKL. V was clipped by 0 bases and J by 6 bases; unmatched bases: 11. The CDR3 runs to 19 residues. In DNA, the CDR3 is TGCGCCAGCAGCCAAGACCGCCTAGCGGGGGGGCCGGGTGCCGGGGAGCTGTTTTTT. Encoded protein: CASSQDRLAGGPGAGELFF.

This clone was counted only a few times. The chain links TRBV5-4 to TRBJ2-5; 8 bases fit TRBD2. Germline V gene lookup returns CDR1 SGHNT and CDR2 YYREEE (reference sequence). V shed 0 bases and J 7 bases; nucleotides not matched to a gene: 11. This CDR3 contains 16 residues. In DNA form, the CDR3 reads TGTGCCAGCAGCTTGGCCGGGGCGGGGGGTTCGATGACCCAGTACTTC. Residues: CASSLAGAGGSMTQYF.

This clone has a handful of counts. V and J are TRBV15 and TRBJ2-5; TRBD1 matches at 7 bases. The junction had 10 bases not matched to a gene; V was cut back by 4 bases and J by 11 bases. CDR1 is LNHNV, CDR2 YYDKDF, per germline (reference sequence). This CDR3 region has 13 residues. DNA for the CDR3: TGTGCCACCAGCAAGACAGGGTTCAGGGAGCAGTACTTC. It specifies CATSKTGFREQYF.